A single sample gave rise to the 22 T cell receptor beta chains below, sequenced in a study of Ad26.COV2.S vaccination and SARS-CoV-2 variants. The repertoire was sequenced with immunoSEQ multiplex PCR; TCRdb's copy has only in-frame clones and lacks some. The data show roughly 400,000 clones, 90% seen once. Described treatment: approximately 18 received Ad26.COV2.S at low or high dose, single or two shots; several received placebo; per-sample allocation not given. Day 63 after the first vaccine or placebo injection was the time point for sampling. The sequencing used peripheral blood, collected in a trial of Ad26.COV2.S vaccine versus placebo. All receptors come from a person between 18 and 59 years old who received the Ad26.COV2.S COVID-19 vaccine or a placebo.

The CDR3 sequence is CATSRAGQEELYEQFF. For the CDR3, the DNA is TGTGCCACCAGCAGAGCGGGACAGGAGGAATTGTATGAGCAGTTCTTC. V and J are TRBV15 and TRBJ2-1; 8 nucleotides agree with TRBD1. V gave up 1 base and J gave up 8 bases; unmatched junction bases: 10. In germline, CDR1 is LNHNV, CDR2 YYDKDF (reference sequence). There are 16 residues in the CDR3.

This chain connects TRBV27 to TRBJ2-7; the D call may be TRBD1 or TRBD2 (7 bases each). The V gene lost 5 bases and the J gene lost 2 bases, with 13 bases spanning the gap. The CDR3 has 14 amino acids. The germline CDR1 and CDR2 sequences are MNHEY and SMNVEV (reference sequence). The CDR3 DNA follows: TGTGCCAGCAGTAGGTCAGGGGGGGCCTACGAGCAGTACTTC. Translating it yields CASSRSGGAYEQYF.

Written as DNA, the CDR3 is TGCGCCACAGGGACAGGGGGCAGAGAGACCCAGTACTTC. It encodes CATGTGGRETQYF. The V call is TRBV5-1, the J call TRBJ2-5; the match to TRBD1 covers 12 bases. The CDR3 has 13 amino acids. V lost 9 bases, J lost 4 bases, and 4 bases stayed unmatched. In germline, CDR1 is SGHRS, CDR2 YFSETQ.

The table lists this clone with a count of one. This CDR3 reads CASSPSGSYYEQYF. CDR3 bases: TGTGCCAGCAGCCCATCGGGCAGCTACTACGAGCAGTACTTC. The chain recombines TRBV7-9 with TRBJ2-7; D ambiguous. CDR1 is SEHNR, CDR2 FQNEAQ, per germline (reference sequence). Trimming removed 5 bases from V and 3 bases from J, with 14 bases in between. The CDR3 sequence is 14 residues long.

This chain connects TRBV7-2 to TRBJ2-7; possibly TRBD1 for D (5 bases). V was shortened by 5 bases and J by 0 bases, with 14 bases between the two germline ends. The length of the CDR3 is 15 residues. The germline gives CDR1 SGHTA, CDR2 FQGNSA. Written as DNA, the CDR3 is TGTGCCAGCAGCAGGGGTAGCCTTGTCTCCTACGAGCAGTACTTC. Its translation is CASSRGSLVSYEQYF.

V gene TRBV18 combines with J gene TRBJ2-1; D possibly corresponds to TRBD1 (6 bases). This CDR3 is built from 18 residues. The germline CDR1 and CDR2 sequences are KGHSH and LQKENI. Trimming removed 2 bases from V and 6 bases from J, with 23 bases in between. In nucleotides, the CDR3 is TGTGCCAGCTCACCAAGCTTCTTCAGGGGCGGGCCGGGCAATGAGCAGTTCTTC. It is translated as CASSPSFFRGGPGNEQFF.

The chain has TRBV27 and TRBJ2-3, with 13 bases lining up with TRBD2. Germline CDR1 MNHEY, CDR2 SMNVEV (reference sequence). V shed 4 bases, J shed 3 bases, and the junction held 4 bases outside the gene matches. The CDR3 sequence is 16 residues long. The CDR3 region is CASSSLGLAGTDTQYF. The CDR3 DNA sequence: TGTGCCAGCAGTTCTCTGGGACTAGCGGGAACAGATACGCAGTATTTT.

The chain combines TRBV18 with TRBJ2-1, with 13 bases fitting TRBD2. There are 19 residues in the CDR3. The germline gives CDR1 KGHSH, CDR2 LQKENI. Trimming removed 0 bases from V and 4 bases from J; junction bases left unmatched: 9. The CDR3 is CASSPPAWTSGSGYNEQFF. CDR3 nucleotide sequence: TGTGCCAGCTCACCACCCGCCTGGACTAGCGGGAGTGGGTACAATGAGCAGTTCTTC.

The V gene is TRBV12-5, the J gene TRBJ2-7; D unresolved. The CDR3 covers 12 residues. V lost 6 bases to trimming and J lost 1 base, with 7 bases between them. The V gene's germline CDR1 is LGHNT and CDR2 FRNRAP. The CDR3 DNA reads TGTGCTAGTGGAACCGGGTCCTACGAGCAGTACTTC. It encodes CASGTGSYEQYF.

CDR3 region: CAWSSGTQRDEQYF. Written as DNA, the CDR3 is TGTGCCTGGAGTAGTGGGACCCAGCGCGACGAGCAGTACTTC. The chain is built from TRBV30 and TRBJ2-7, with D perhaps given as TRBD1 or TRBD2 (5 bases each). V lost 2 bases to trimming and J lost 5 bases, with 16 bases between them. CDR3 length equals 14 residues. Germline values: CDR1 GTSNPN, CDR2 SVGIG (reference sequence).

This chain links TRBV16 with TRBJ2-3; the D gene is possibly TRBD2 (6 bases). V was clipped by 1 base and J by 3 bases, with 14 bases between them. CDR1 and CDR2 (germline): KGHSY, FQNENV. This CDR3 is 16 amino acids long. CDR3 loop: CASSQLEGGPTDTQYF. The CDR3, as DNA: TGTGCCAGCAGCCAATTGGAGGGAGGCCCTACAGATACGCAGTATTTT. The whole variable domain, filled in from reference TRBV16 and TRBJ2-3, reads GEEVAQTPKHLVRGEGQKAKLYCAPIKGHSYVFWYQQVLKNEFKFLISFQNENVFDETGMPKERFSAKCLPNSPCSLEIQATKLEDSAVYFCASSQLEGGPTDTQYFGPGTRLTVL.

CDR3 residues: CASKDRGAHGYTF. In DNA, the CDR3 is TGTGCCAGCAAGGACAGGGGCGCGCATGGCTACACCTTC. The chain employs TRBV21-1 and TRBJ1-2; the DNA was not used to check the table's D call, TRBD1. TRBV21-1 is marked as a pseudogene. The CDR3 runs 13 residues.

The chain is built from TRBV30 and TRBJ1-1, with a possible D match to TRBD1 (6 bases). Germline loops: CDR1 GTSNPN, CDR2 SVGIG (reference sequence). Trimming cost V 4 bases and J 3 bases, with 15 bases left between them. There are 14 residues in the CDR3. The CDR3 DNA reads as TGTGCCTGGAAAGTCACAGGGTGGGACACTGAAGCTTTCTTT. It translates to CAWKVTGWDTEAFF.

The J gene is TRBJ2-2, the V gene TRBV5-1, with D unresolved. Germline V lookup: CDR1 SGHRS, CDR2 YFSETQ. This CDR3 has 12 amino acids. Between the trimmed V and J ends, which lost 1 base and 6 bases, there was a span of 4 bases. CDR3 residues: CASSLFPGELFF. The CDR3 DNA sequence: TGCGCCAGCAGCTTGTTCCCCGGGGAGCTGTTTTTT. Combining the CDR3 with reference TRBV5-1 and TRBJ2-2 gives the whole variable domain KAGVTQTPRYLIKTRGQQVTLSCSPISGHRSVSWYQQTPGQGLQFLFEYFSETQRNKGNFPGRFSGRQFSNSRSEMNVSTLELGDSALYLCASSLFPGELFFGEGSRLTVL.

The V gene is TRBV5-6, the J gene TRBJ1-6; D uncertain. Trimming stripped 0 bases from V and 14 bases from J, with 12 bases between. The CDR3 runs to 13 residues. Germline CDR1 is SGHDT and CDR2 is YYEEEE. The CDR3 loop is CASSLDLGQALHF. Here the CDR3 DNA reads TGTGCCAGCAGCTTGGATTTAGGTCAAGCCCTCCACTTT.

The chain carries TRBV6-1 and TRBJ2-1; 8 bases align to TRBD2. V shed 4 bases, J shed 0 bases, and the junction held 5 bases outside the gene matches. This CDR3 contains 16 residues. Germline V gene lookup returns CDR1 MNHNS and CDR2 SASEGT. The CDR3 region is CASSGTGTSSYNEQFF. CDR3 bases: TGTGCCAGCAGTGGAACCGGGACTAGCTCCTACAATGAGCAGTTCTTC.

The CDR3 nucleotides are TGTGCCAGCAGCCAAGGGGGCGAAGGCTACACCTTC. The encoded protein is CASSQGGEGYTF. The rearrangement links TRBV4-2 to TRBJ1-2; D might be TRBD1 (5 bases). CDR3 length equals 12 residues. Trimming shortened V by 1 base and J by 8 bases, and 8 bases separated the two germline ends. Germline CDR1 LGHNA, CDR2 YNFKEQ.

The rearrangement uses TRBV6-2 or TRBV6-3 and TRBJ2-7, with no clear D. Germline loops: CDR1 MNHEY, CDR2 SVGEGT. V dropped 2 bases and J dropped 3 bases, with 17 bases sitting between them. CDR3 length: 16 residues. The CDR3 region is CASSYPLPSGYYEQYF. The DNA of the CDR3 is TGTGCCAGCAGTTACCCCCTACCCTCAGGCTACTACGAGCAGTACTTC.

The chain carries TRBV9 and TRBJ2-1; possibly TRBD1 or TRBD2 for D (5 bases each). From germline, CDR1 is SGDLS and CDR2 YYNGEE. V lost 7 bases and J lost 8, with 16 bases in between. CDR3 length: 13 residues. CDR3 residues: CASGTGDLDEQFF. CDR3 bases: TGTGCCAGCGGGACCGGCGACCTCGATGAGCAGTTCTTC.

This sequence joins TRBV27 and TRBJ1-3; the D is unclear. This CDR3 region has 16 residues. Looked up from germline, CDR1 is MNHEY and CDR2 is SMNVEV (reference sequence). V shed 2 bases and J shed 0 bases, with 11 bases lying between them. CDR3 DNA sequence: TGTGCCAGCAGTTTAAATCCGGGTTTCTCTGGAAACACCATATATTTT. Amino acid sequence: CASSLNPGFSGNTIYF.

CDR3 sequence: CAISPTSGTYEQYF. DNA for the CDR3: TGTGCCATCAGTCCGACTAGCGGTACCTACGAGCAGTACTTC. The V call is TRBV10-3, the J call TRBJ2-7, with 9 bases aligning to TRBD2. The CDR3 extends over 14 amino acids. Germline CDR1 reads ENHRY; CDR2 reads SYGVKD. Losses at the gene ends were 5 bases for V and 2 bases for J; bases not matched to a gene: 4.

The table lists this clone with a count of one. The gene calls are TRBV6-1 and TRBJ1-2; D gene uncertain. Germline V gives CDR1 MNHNS, CDR2 SASEGT. Trimming took off 3 bases at V and 9 bases at J, with 11 bases between the two ends. The CDR3 is made up of 12 amino acids. CDR3 residues: CASSEARWSYTF. The CDR3 nucleotides are TGTGCCAGCAGTGAGGCCCGTTGGAGCTACACCTTC.